A selection of T cell receptor beta chains follows, all from one sample in a study of blood T cell repertoires in COVID-19. Clones were sequenced by immunoSEQ multiplex PCR, and TCRdb holds only the in-frame ones, with some missing. The sample has approximately 56,000 clones; nearly 90% are singletons. The material sequenced was peripheral blood. The receptors derive from a man at least 80 years old with active or convalescent COVID-19. Both conserved end residues are part of each CDR3. The order of the fields is clone size, V gene, J gene, D gene, CDR3 length, CDR3 protein, CDR3 DNA. A D gene is named only where the DNA matches it firmly. Part of the rows lack a size; the others show once, few, many or a class for expanded clones.

>-|TRBV4-1|TRBJ2-5|TRBD2|16
CASSQPGTSARETQYF
TGCGCCAGCAGCCAACCCGGGACTAGCGCTCGAGAGACCCAGTACTTC
>-|TRBV6-6|TRBJ2-3|-|15
CAIKTPSEGTDTQYF
TGTGCCATCAAAACCCCTAGTGAGGGCACAGATACGCAGTATTTT
>-|TRBV4-1|TRBJ2-2|-|18
CASSQDRVSKTNTGELFF
TGCGCCAGCAGCCAAGATCGGGTCTCCAAAACGAACACCGGGGAGCTGTTTTTT
>-|TRBV6-2/TRBV6-3|TRBJ1-3|TRBD1|15
CASSEDRGSGNTIYF
TGTGCCAGCAGTGAGGACAGGGGTTCCGGAAACACCATATATTTT
>once|TRBV29-1|TRBJ2-4|-|13
CSVVEGVKDIQYF
TGCAGCGTTGTGGAGGGTGTGAAGGACATTCAGTACTTC
>-|TRBV2|TRBJ1-2|TRBD1|13
CASYGTGGRGYTF
TGTGCCAGCTACGGGACAGGGGGCCGTGGCTACACCTTC
>-|TRBV7-9|TRBJ2-1|-|12
CASRDINNEQFF
TGTGCCAGCCGGGACATAAACAATGAGCAGTTCTTC
>once|TRBV7-9|TRBJ1-2|TRBD1|15
CASSLADRGPGGYTF
TGTGCCAGCAGCTTAGCAGACAGGGGGCCCGGGGGCTACACCTTC
>-|TRBV3-1/TRBV3-2|TRBJ1-5|-|13
CASSQERGQPQHF
TGTGCCAGCAGCCAAGAACGAGGTCAGCCCCAGCATTTT
>-|TRBV6-1|TRBJ2-5|-|14
CASSEGGAGETQYF
TGTGCCAGCAGTGAAGGGGGCGCGGGGGAGACCCAGTACTTC
>-|TRBV9|TRBJ2-7|-|13
CASSVGRVDEQYF
TGTGCCAGCAGCGTGGGGCGTGTCGACGAGCAGTACTTC
>-|TRBV27|TRBJ2-5|-|16
CASSLLGTQYQETQYF
TGTGCCAGCAGTTTATTGGGGACTCAGTACCAAGAGACCCAGTACTTC
>few|TRBV5-8|TRBJ2-2|-|16
CASSLTSVMDTGELFF
TGTGCCAGCAGCTTGACGAGTGTTATGGACACCGGGGAGCTGTTTTTT
>few|TRBV19|TRBJ2-2|TRBD1|15
CASSTGTGVGGELFF
TGTGCCAGTAGTACCGGGACAGGGGTCGGCGGGGAGCTGTTTTTT
>-|TRBV2|TRBJ2-7|TRBD1|14
CASRVGQSLNEQYF
TGTGCCAGCAGGGTGGGACAGTCTCTAAACGAGCAGTACTTC
>-|TRBV9|TRBJ1-5|TRBD1|15
CASSAGQGGDQPQHF
TGTGCCAGCAGCGCAGGACAGGGGGGCGATCAGCCCCAGCATTTT
>once|TRBV28|TRBJ2-2|-|15
CASSLGVAGDGELFF
TGTGCCAGCAGCTTAGGGGTCGCCGGGGACGGGGAGCTGTTTTTT
>-|TRBV21-1|TRBJ2-7|-|17
CASSKVGGQSGRLEQYF
TGTGCCAGCAGCAAAGTGGGGGGACAGTCGGGCAGATTAGAGCAGTACTTC
>-|TRBV28|TRBJ1-1|-|12
CASTQLGLEAFF
TGTGCCAGCACCCAACTTGGACTAGAAGCTTTCTTT
>-|TRBV9|TRBJ2-5|TRBD2|15
CASSAGGTGQETQYF
TGTGCCAGCAGCGCGGGGGGGACCGGGCAAGAGACCCAGTACTTC
>-|TRBV29-1|TRBJ2-3|TRBD2|13
CSVLLAGTDTQYF
TGCAGCGTTCTACTAGCGGGGACAGATACGCAGTATTTT
>-|TRBV9|TRBJ2-7|TRBD2|18
CASSVPGLAGVSSYEQYF
TGTGCCAGCAGCGTCCCCGGACTAGCGGGAGTTTCCTCCTACGAGCAGTACTTC
>once|TRBV10-3|TRBJ2-7|TRBD2|16
CAISLTGTSVVNEQYF
TGTGCCATCAGCTTAACCGGGACTAGTGTCGTCAACGAGCAGTACTTC
>-|TRBV7-2|TRBJ2-1|TRBD1|14
CASSLEYRGNEQFF
TGTGCCAGCAGCTTAGAATACAGGGGCAATGAGCAGTTCTTC
>-|TRBV7-2|TRBJ2-1|TRBD2|16
CASSLVASGTYNEQFF
TGTGCCAGCAGCTTAGTGGCTAGCGGGACGTACAATGAGCAGTTCTTC
>-|TRBV5-1|TRBJ2-7|TRBD1|15
CASSDTTTGSYEQYF
TGCGCCAGCAGCGACACAACGACAGGGTCCTACGAGCAGTACTTC
>few|TRBV5-4|TRBJ2-7|-|14
CASSPRRGAVEQYF
TGTGCCAGCAGCCCTCGTCGGGGGGCAGTTGAGCAGTACTTC
>-|TRBV7-2|TRBJ1-1|-|13
CASSNRVNTEAFF
TGTGCCAGCAGCAACAGGGTGAACACTGAAGCTTTCTTT
>-|TRBV6-2/TRBV6-3|TRBJ1-5|-|15
CASSWGGAGNQPQHF
TGTGCCAGCAGTTGGGGGGGCGCGGGCAATCAGCCCCAGCATTTT
>-|TRBV29-1|TRBJ1-4|-|15
CSVRSGAAPNEKLFF
TGCAGCGTTCGTTCAGGGGCAGCTCCTAATGAAAAACTGTTTTTT
>once|TRBV2|TRBJ1-6|TRBD1|13
CASRETGAGPLHF
TGTGCCAGCAGGGAAACAGGGGCCGGACCCCTCCACTTT
>-|TRBV19|TRBJ1-4|-|13
CASSKQRDEKLFF
TGTGCCAGTAGTAAGCAAAGAGATGAAAAACTGTTTTTT
>once|TRBV7-3|TRBJ1-5|-|13
CASSIQADQPQHF
TGTGCCAGCAGTATACAGGCGGATCAGCCCCAGCATTTT
>-|TRBV28|TRBJ2-5|-|16
CASSLRPGAFMETQYF
TGTGCCAGCAGTTTACGGCCAGGGGCGTTCATGGAGACCCAGTACTTC
>once|TRBV7-8|TRBJ2-5|TRBD1|16
CASSPRTGVGQETQYF
TGTGCCAGCAGCCCCCGGACAGGGGTTGGCCAAGAGACCCAGTACTTC
>-|TRBV13|TRBJ2-2|-|16
CASSLIQGGFAGELFF
TGTGCCAGCAGCTTAATCCAGGGGGGATTTGCCGGGGAGCTGTTTTTT
>-|TRBV5-1|TRBJ2-1|TRBD2|16
CASSLGAGVSYNEQFF
TGCGCCAGCAGCTTGGGAGCGGGGGTGTCCTACAATGAGCAGTTCTTC
>-|TRBV6-5|TRBJ2-7|TRBD2|15
CASRPGTSGSYEQYF
TGTGCCAGCAGACCCGGGACTAGCGGGTCCTACGAGCAGTACTTC
>-|TRBV28|TRBJ2-7|TRBD1|14
CASISQGASYEQYF
TGTGCCAGCATTTCACAGGGGGCCTCCTACGAGCAGTACTTC
>once|TRBV6-5|TRBJ2-3|-|15
CASSYSSGLADTQYF
TGTGCCAGCAGTTACTCGTCAGGGTTAGCAGATACGCAGTATTTT
>-|TRBV6-6|TRBJ1-3|-|16
CASSYPGQRSGNTIYF
TGTGCCAGCAGTTACCCTGGACAGCGCTCTGGAAACACCATATATTTT
>once|TRBV7-2|TRBJ1-5|TRBD1|15
CASSPQGNSNQPQHF
TGTGCCAGCAGCCCACAGGGGAATAGCAATCAGCCCCAGCATTTT
>-|TRBV7-9|TRBJ2-1|-|13
CASSLRPPGEQFF
TGTGCCAGCAGCTTAAGGCCGCCCGGGGAGCAGTTCTTC
>-|TRBV7-2|TRBJ1-4|TRBD1|15
CASSPTGVTNEKLFF
TGTGCCAGCAGTCCTACAGGGGTTACTAATGAAAAACTGTTTTTT
>-|TRBV12-3/TRBV12-4|TRBJ1-1|-|13
CASSLISAKEAFF
TGTGCCAGCAGTTTGATCAGCGCGAAAGAAGCTTTCTTT
>few|TRBV18|TRBJ2-2|TRBD2|18
CASSPGTSGSGRTGELFF
TGTGCCAGCTCACCAGGGACTAGCGGGAGCGGGCGCACCGGGGAGCTGTTTTTT
>few|TRBV15|TRBJ1-5|TRBD1|17
CATSRDFSTGGYQPQHF
TGTGCCACCAGCAGAGATTTCTCTACAGGGGGGTATCAGCCCCAGCATTTT
>-|TRBV7-2|TRBJ2-3|TRBD2|15
CASSFLAGSTDTQYF
TGTGCCAGCAGCTTCTTAGCGGGTAGCACAGATACGCAGTATTTT
>-|TRBV20-1|TRBJ2-7|-|11
CSASYPGEQYF
TGCAGTGCTAGTTACCCAGGCGAGCAGTACTTC
>-|TRBV19|TRBJ2-2|TRBD1|15
CATCRTGRMAGELFF
TGTGCCACCTGCCGGACAGGGAGAATGGCCGGGGAGCTGTTTTTT